Following are 24 T cell receptor beta chains from one sample sequenced in a study of response to subunit inactivated influenza vaccine. Each CDR3 protein is one row after TCRdb ran MiXCR on the RT-PCR reads. Of roughly 500,000 distinct CDR3 sequences in the sample, 16% were seen once. Sequencing used CD4+ T cells sorted from PBMCs, obtained about 24 months after vaccination. The source is a man aged 45 to 75 who received an inactivated influenza vaccine.

This clonotype turned up a few times. The chain recombines TRBV10-3 with TRBJ1-2; 12 bases are shared with TRBD1. This CDR3 spans 14 amino acids. Germline CDR1 reads ENHRY; CDR2 reads SYGVKD. V dropped 11 bases and J dropped 5; count of bases not matched to a gene: 9. The DNA for the CDR3 is TGTGCCGCAAAACCGGGACAGGGGGCATATGGCTACACCTTC. Its protein product is CAAKPGQGAYGYTF.

The chain is built from TRBV6-5 and TRBJ2-2; 8 bases line up with TRBD1. This CDR3 is built from 15 residues. Trimming took 4 bases from V and 4 from J; bases not matched to a gene: 5. Looked up from germline, CDR1 is MNHEY and CDR2 is SVGAGI. In DNA form, the CDR3 reads TGTGCCAGCAGTTCTCAACAGGGGGTCACCGGGGAGCTGTTTTTT. As protein: CASSSQQGVTGELFF.

This clonotype was detected only a few times. This chain uses TRBV20-1 with TRBJ2-6; 8 bases are shared with TRBD2. With 3 bases clipped from V and 0 bases from J, the junction kept 7 bases outside the gene matches. The CDR3 totals 17 residues. The germline V gene encodes CDR1 DFQATT and CDR2 SNEGSKA (reference sequence). The CDR3 loop reads CSASPGGAFSGANVLTF. The CDR3 nucleotides read TGCAGTGCTAGTCCCGGGGGGGCGTTCTCTGGGGCCAACGTCCTGACTTTC.

The table lists this clonotype with many counts. This chain connects TRBV6-1 to TRBJ2-4, with D possibly TRBD1 on 6 matching bases. V lost 6 bases and J lost 2, with 20 bases in between. In germline, CDR1 is MNHNS, CDR2 SASEGT. CDR3 length equals 17 residues. Here the CDR3 DNA reads TGTGCCAGCAGCCTAACCTCACAGGGAAGGACCAAAAACATTCAGTACTTC. Translating gives CASSLTSQGRTKNIQYF.

This clonotype has only a few counts. The V and J genes are TRBV2 and TRBJ1-4; no definite D call. Germline V lookup: CDR1 SNHLY, CDR2 FYNNEI. Trimming took off 9 bases at V and 3 bases at J, with 11 bases between the two ends. This CDR3 contains 13 residues. In nucleotides, the CDR3 is TGTGCCAGGAGGTACACGTCTAATGAAAAACTGTTTTTT. Protein product: CARRYTSNEKLFF.

The chain carries TRBV9 and TRBJ2-2; 10 bases align to TRBD2. CDR1 and CDR2 (germline): SGDLS, YYNGEE. The CDR3 spans 15 residues. The V and J ends lost 3 bases and 7 bases, in that order; junction bases with no gene match: 6. In DNA form, the CDR3 reads TGTGCCAGCAGCGCAACTAGCGGGATGGTCGGGGAGCTGTTTTTT. Translation: CASSATSGMVGELFF.

The CDR3 nucleotides read TGCAGTGCTAGATCCGCAGGGGGCACTGAAGCTTTCTTT. It codes for CSARSAGGTEAFF. The rearrangement joins TRBV20-1 to TRBJ1-1, with 7 bases aligning to TRBD1. There are 13 residues in the CDR3. The V segment lost 2 bases and the J segment 4 bases; nucleotides outside the gene matches: 4. Germline-derived CDR1 and CDR2 are DFQATT and SNEGSKA (reference sequence).

The chain is built from TRBV7-2 and TRBJ2-5; 8 nucleotides match TRBD1. The CDR3 loop spans 15 amino acids. From germline, CDR1 is SGHTA and CDR2 FQGNSA. V lost 5 bases to trimming and J lost 2 bases; unmatched junction nucleotides: 7. CDR3 in amino acids: CASSPTGVGQETQYF. In DNA form, the CDR3 reads TGTGCCAGCAGCCCGACAGGGGTGGGGCAAGAGACCCAGTACTTC. The variable domain in full, completed from reference TRBV7-2 and TRBJ2-5, reads GAGVSQSPSNKVTEKGKDVELRCDPISGHTALYWYRQSLGQGLEFLIYFQGNSAPDKSGLPSDRFSAERTGGSVSTLTIQRTQQEDSAVYLCASSPTGVGQETQYFGPGTRLLVL.

The chain employs TRBV6-1 and TRBJ1-3, with D unresolved. Germline loops: CDR1 MNHNS, CDR2 SASEGT. Trimming removed 6 bases from V and 4 bases from J, with 16 bases in between. The CDR3 contains 15 residues. The CDR3 nucleotides read TGTGCCAGCAGGAGCGGATCCGGGGTCGGAAACACCATATATTTT. Translation: CASRSGSGVGNTIYF.

In this sample, this clonotype turned up a few times. The chain employs TRBV24-1 and TRBJ2-3; D is ambiguous. Germline CDR1 reads KGHDR; CDR2 reads SFDVKD. This CDR3 is 12 amino acids long. V shed 4 bases and J shed 5 bases, with 6 bases lying between them. The CDR3 reads CATSEGKDTQYF. CDR3 bases: TGTGCCACCAGTGAGGGGAAAGATACGCAGTATTTT.

This clonotype was recorded a few times. V usage is TRBV6-1 and J usage is TRBJ1-4; D is perhaps TRBD1 (5 bases). CDR3 length equals 16 residues. Germline CDR1 and CDR2: MNHNS and SASEGT. V lost 6 bases, J lost 3 bases, and 17 bases lay in between. The CDR3 is CASSKKPGRPNEKLFF. CDR3 nucleotides: TGTGCCAGCAGCAAAAAACCGGGACGGCCTAATGAAAAACTGTTTTTT.

V and J are TRBV28 and TRBJ1-5; 7 bases align to TRBD1. The CDR3 is 14 residues long. Germline loops: CDR1 MDHEN, CDR2 SYDVKM. Trimming at V came to 3 bases and at J to 7 bases, leaving 6 bases not matched to a gene. CDR3 amino acids: CASSLQQGWQPQHF. CDR3 in DNA: TGTGCCAGCAGTTTGCAACAGGGGTGGCAGCCCCAGCATTTT.

The chain has TRBV20-1 and TRBJ2-1; 9 nucleotides agree with TRBD2. With 6 bases clipped from V and 6 bases from J, the junction kept 15 bases outside the gene matches. There are 16 residues in the CDR3. Germline CDR1 reads DFQATT; CDR2 reads SNEGSKA (reference sequence). DNA of the CDR3: TGCAGTGCGGACCGGGCTAGCGGGGCCTCGCCCAATGAGCAGTTCTTC. This sequence encodes CSADRASGASPNEQFF.

The CDR3 here is CASSGGGIAYEQYF. The CDR3 region has the DNA TGTGCCAGCTCTGGTGGGGGGATCGCCTACGAGCAGTACTTC. V usage is TRBV28 and J usage is TRBJ2-7; D is perhaps TRBD2 (6 bases). CDR3 length: 14 amino acids. Germline CDR1 is MDHEN and CDR2 is SYDVKM. The V and J ends lost 8 bases and 2 bases respectively, with 16 bases between them.

This clonotype has just a few counts. This rearrangement joins TRBV12-3 or TRBV12-4 to TRBJ2-1, with unresolved D. Trimming cost V 6 bases and J 0 bases, with 12 bases left between them. The CDR3 contains 15 residues. CDR3 nucleotides: TGTGCCAGCAGCCCGACTTCTATCTCCTACAATGAGCAGTTCTTC. It is translated as CASSPTSISYNEQFF.

CDR3 nucleotide sequence: TGTGCCAGCAGCAAAGATCTGGGTAGGAGACTAGCGGTCCCGAAGGATCAGTACTTC. Translated, it gives CASSKDLGRRLAVPKDQYF. The chain employs TRBV21-1 and TRBJ2-4; TRBD2 was called by the table and not checked on the DNA. TRBV21-1 is marked as a pseudogene. CDR3 length: 19 residues.

This clonotype was found a few times. V gene TRBV19 combines with J gene TRBJ2-2, with unresolved D. With 3 bases removed from V and 3 bases from J, the gap between germline ends came to 5 bases. Germline CDR1 is LNHDA and CDR2 is SQIVND (reference sequence). The CDR3 length is 13 residues. In nucleotides, the CDR3 is TGTGCCAGTAGTATGCGCTACACCGGGGAGCTGTTTTTT. It specifies CASSMRYTGELFF.

This clonotype has at least ten counts. The chain combines TRBV4-2 with TRBJ2-2; D is tentatively TRBD1 or TRBD2 (5 bases each). This CDR3 has 17 amino acids. Germline V gene sequence: CDR1 LGHNA, CDR2 YNFKEQ. V lost 0 bases, J lost 7 bases, and 18 bases lay in between. Here the CDR3 reads CASSQDLAGSPVGELFF. CDR3 bases: TGTGCCAGCAGCCAAGATTTAGCAGGGAGTCCTGTCGGGGAGCTGTTTTTT.

The rearrangement uses TRBV3-1 and TRBJ1-6, with 8 bases fitting TRBD1. CDR1 and CDR2 (germline): LGHDT, YNNKEL (reference sequence). Trimming cost V 1 base and J 17 bases; bases outside gene matches: 19. CDR3 length: 17 residues. The CDR3 DNA reads TGTGCCAGCAGCCAAGGATACCGACGGCAGGGGGCCGTCCCCTTCCACTTT. It translates to CASSQGYRRQGAVPFHF.

At least ten counts were recorded for this clonotype. The chain couples TRBV4-2 to TRBJ2-1, with unresolved D. CDR1 is LGHNA, CDR2 YNFKEQ, per germline. Trimming pared 0 bases from V and 0 bases from J, leaving 18 bases between. This CDR3 has 19 amino acids. Written as DNA, the CDR3 is TGTGCCAGCAGCCAAGACTCCGATATCTTCCAACTCTCCTACAATGAGCAGTTCTTC. It codes for CASSQDSDIFQLSYNEQFF.

CDR3 coding DNA: TGTGCCAGCACCCGGGCCAATGAGCAGTTCTTC. This gives the protein CASTRANEQFF. The chain couples TRBV12-3 or TRBV12-4 to TRBJ2-1; D gene uncertain. V lost 7 bases and J lost 6, with 7 bases in between. This CDR3 has 11 residues.

The chain couples TRBV15 to TRBJ1-4, with D perhaps matching TRBD1 (5 bases). V lost 6 bases and J lost 12, with 17 bases in between. The CDR3 spans 13 residues. CDR1 is LNHNV and CDR2 is YYDKDF in the germline V gene (reference sequence). The CDR3 DNA reads TGTGCCACCAGGGGGTGGCAGGGAGTGCAACTGTTTTTT. Amino acid sequence: CATRGWQGVQLFF.

In this sample, this clonotype turned up a few times. This sequence joins TRBV3-1 and TRBJ2-2; D gene uncertain. This CDR3 spans 12 amino acids. V lost 2 bases to trimming and J lost 8 bases, with 6 bases between them. Germline V CDR1 and CDR2: LGHDT, YNNKEL (reference sequence). CDR3 DNA: TGTGCCAGCAGCCAAATGCGGGGGGAGCTGTTTTTT. Its translation: CASSQMRGELFF.

CDR3 residues: CASSLTGQGENEAFF. DNA for the CDR3: TGCGCCAGCAGCCTAACGGGACAGGGGGAGAATGAAGCTTTCTTT. The V gene is TRBV4-3, the J gene TRBJ1-1; 11 positions agree with TRBD1. The V segment lost 4 bases and the J segment 7 bases; nucleotides outside the gene matches: 8. Germline V gives CDR1 LGHNA, CDR2 YSLEER. The CDR3 contains 15 residues.